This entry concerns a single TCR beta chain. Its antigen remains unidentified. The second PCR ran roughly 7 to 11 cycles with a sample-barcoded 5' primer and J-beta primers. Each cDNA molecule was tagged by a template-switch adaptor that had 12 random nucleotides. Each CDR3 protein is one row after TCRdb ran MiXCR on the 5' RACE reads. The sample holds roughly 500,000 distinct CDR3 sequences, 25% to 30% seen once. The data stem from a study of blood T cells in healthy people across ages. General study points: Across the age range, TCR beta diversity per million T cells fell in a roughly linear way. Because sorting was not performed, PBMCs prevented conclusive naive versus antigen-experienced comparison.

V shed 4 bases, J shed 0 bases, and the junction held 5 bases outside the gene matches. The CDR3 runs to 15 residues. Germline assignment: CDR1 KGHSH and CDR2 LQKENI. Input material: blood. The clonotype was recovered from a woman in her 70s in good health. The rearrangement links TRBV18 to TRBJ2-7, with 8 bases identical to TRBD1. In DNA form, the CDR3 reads TGTGCCAGCTCACAAAGGACAGGGAGCTCCTACGAGCAGTACTTC. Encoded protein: CASSQRTGSSYEQYF.